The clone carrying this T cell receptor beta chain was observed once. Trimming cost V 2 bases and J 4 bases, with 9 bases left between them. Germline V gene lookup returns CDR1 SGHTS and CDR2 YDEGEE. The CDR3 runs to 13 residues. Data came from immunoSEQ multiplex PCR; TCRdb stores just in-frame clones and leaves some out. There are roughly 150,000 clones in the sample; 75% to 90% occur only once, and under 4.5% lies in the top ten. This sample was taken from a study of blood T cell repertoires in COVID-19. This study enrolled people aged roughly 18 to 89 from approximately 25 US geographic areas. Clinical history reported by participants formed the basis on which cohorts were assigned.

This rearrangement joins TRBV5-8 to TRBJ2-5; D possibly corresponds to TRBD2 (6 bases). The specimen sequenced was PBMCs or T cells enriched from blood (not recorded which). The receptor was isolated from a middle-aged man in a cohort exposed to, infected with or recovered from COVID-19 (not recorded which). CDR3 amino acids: CASSFGLSETQYF. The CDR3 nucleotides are TGTGCCAGCAGCTTCGGACTATCAGAGACCCAGTACTTC.